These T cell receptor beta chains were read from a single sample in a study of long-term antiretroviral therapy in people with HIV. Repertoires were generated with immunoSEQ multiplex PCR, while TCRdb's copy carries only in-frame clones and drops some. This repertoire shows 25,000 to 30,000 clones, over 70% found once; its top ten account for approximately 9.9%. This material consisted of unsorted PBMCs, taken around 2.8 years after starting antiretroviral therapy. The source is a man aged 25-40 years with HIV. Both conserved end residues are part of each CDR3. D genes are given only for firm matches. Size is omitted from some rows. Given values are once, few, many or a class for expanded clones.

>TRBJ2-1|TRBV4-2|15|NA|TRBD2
TGTGCCAGCAGCCAAGTAGCTAGCGGGAGGAATGAGCAGTTCTTC
CASSQVASGRNEQFF
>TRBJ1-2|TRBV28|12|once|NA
TGTGCCAGCACCCAGACCCACTATGGCTACACCTTC
CASTQTHYGYTF
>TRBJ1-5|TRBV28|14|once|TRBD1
TGTGCCAGCAGTCCAAGGACAGGGTTTGATCCCCAGCATTTT
CASSPRTGFDPQHF
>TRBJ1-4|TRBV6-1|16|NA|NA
TGTGCCAGCAGTGAAGCGTTCGGGGCAACTAATGAAAAACTGTTTTTT
CASSEAFGATNEKLFF
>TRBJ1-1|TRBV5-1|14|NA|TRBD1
TGCGCCAGCAGCGGGTGGGACAGTTACACTGAAGCTTTCTTT
CASSGWDSYTEAFF
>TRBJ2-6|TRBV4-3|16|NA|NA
TGCGCCAGCAGCCAATCCGGGGGCGCCGGGGCCAACGTCCTGACTTTC
CASSQSGGAGANVLTF
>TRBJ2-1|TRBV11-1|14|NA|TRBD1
TGTGCCAGCAGCCCCGGGACAGGAATCAATGAGCAGTTCTTC
CASSPGTGINEQFF
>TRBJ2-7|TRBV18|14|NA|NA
TGTGCCAGCTCACTTCAGGGGATCTCCTACGAGCAGTACTTC
CASSLQGISYEQYF
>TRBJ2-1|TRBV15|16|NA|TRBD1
TGTGCCACCAGCAGAGCTCCGGGACAGGGTTACAATGAGCAGTTCTTC
CATSRAPGQGYNEQFF
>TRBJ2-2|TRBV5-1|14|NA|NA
TGCGCCAGCAGGAGTGGCCTCAGCACCGGGGAGCTGTTTTTT
CASRSGLSTGELFF
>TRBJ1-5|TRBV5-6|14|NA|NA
TGTGCCAGCAGCTTTGTGGCAGACGGGCAGCCCCAGCATTTT
CASSFVADGQPQHF
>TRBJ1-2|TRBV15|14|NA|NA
TGTGCCACCAGCAGAGACGAGGGGGGATATGGCTACACCTTC
CATSRDEGGYGYTF
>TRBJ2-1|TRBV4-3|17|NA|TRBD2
TGCGCCAGCAGCCAGGGAATCTCTAGCGGGACCTACAATGAGCAGTTCTTC
CASSQGISSGTYNEQFF
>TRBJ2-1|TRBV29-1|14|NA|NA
TGCAGCGTTTCTTCGGGGTCCTCCTACAATGAGCAGTTCTTC
CSVSSGSSYNEQFF
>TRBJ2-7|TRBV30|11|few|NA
TGTGCCTGGAGCTCCGCTCGGGAGCAGTACTTC
CAWSSAREQYF
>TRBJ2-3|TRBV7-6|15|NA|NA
TGTGCCAGCAGCTTAGGAACAGCTTGGGCAGATACGCAGTATTTT
CASSLGTAWADTQYF
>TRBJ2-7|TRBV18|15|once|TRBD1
TGTGCCAGCTCGGCCGGGACAGGGGCCTCCTACGAGCAGTACTTC
CASSAGTGASYEQYF
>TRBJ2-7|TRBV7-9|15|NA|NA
TGTGCCAGCAGCAAACCGGGCCCCACTTACGAGGAGCAGTACTTC
CASSKPGPTYEEQYF
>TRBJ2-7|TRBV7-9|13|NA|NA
TGTGCTTTGGGGGGCAGGAGCTCCTACGAGCAGTACTTC
CALGGRSSYEQYF
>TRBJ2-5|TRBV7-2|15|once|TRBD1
TGTGCCAGCAGCTTAGCGACAGGGGGTTACGAGACCCAGTACTTC
CASSLATGGYETQYF
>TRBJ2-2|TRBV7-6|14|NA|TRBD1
TGTGCCAGCAGCCAACCGGGACAGACCGGGGAGCTGTTTTTT
CASSQPGQTGELFF
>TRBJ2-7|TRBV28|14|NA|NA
TGTGCCAGCAGTTTCCCCGGAGTAGTCTACGAGCAGTACTTC
CASSFPGVVYEQYF
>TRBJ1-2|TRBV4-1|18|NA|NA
TGCGCCAGCAGCCAAGATAGGGATTTGGGCGGCTCGTCCTATGGCTACACCTTC
CASSQDRDLGGSSYGYTF
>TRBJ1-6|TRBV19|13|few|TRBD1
TGTGCCAGTAGATTCGTGACAGGGGAGTCCCTCCACTTT
CASRFVTGESLHF
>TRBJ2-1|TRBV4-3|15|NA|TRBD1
TGCGCCAGCAGCCAAGACTGGACAGGGTACAATGAGCAGTTCTTC
CASSQDWTGYNEQFF
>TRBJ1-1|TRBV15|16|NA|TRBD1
TGTGCCACCAGCAGAGCTGGACAGGGTCGGAACACTGAAGCTTTCTTT
CATSRAGQGRNTEAFF